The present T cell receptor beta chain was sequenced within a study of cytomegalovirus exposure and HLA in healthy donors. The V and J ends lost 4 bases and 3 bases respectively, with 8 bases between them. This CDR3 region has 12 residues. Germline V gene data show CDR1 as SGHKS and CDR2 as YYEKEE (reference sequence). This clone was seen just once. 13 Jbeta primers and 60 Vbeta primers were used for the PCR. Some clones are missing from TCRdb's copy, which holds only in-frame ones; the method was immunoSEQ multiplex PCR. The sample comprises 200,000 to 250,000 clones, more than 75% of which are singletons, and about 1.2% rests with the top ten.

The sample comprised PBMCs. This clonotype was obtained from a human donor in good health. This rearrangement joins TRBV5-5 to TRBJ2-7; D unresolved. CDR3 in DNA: TGTGCCAGCAGCGTCTACAGCTACGAGCAGTACTTC. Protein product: CASSVYSYEQYF.